This T cell receptor (beta chain) was identified in a study of PD-1 blockade in mismatch repair-deficient tumors (dated 2017 in TCRdb). With respect to the entire study: Between late 2013 and 2016, the trial enrolled 86 consecutive patients with roughly twelve types of mismatch repair-deficient cancer, all of whom had received prior treatment and were progressing. Tumor-associated T cell clones were tracked in the peripheral blood of patients responding to PD-1 blockade by deep sequencing of TCR CDR3 regions. Broader findings and caveats from the paper: After pembrolizumab, tumor-resident clones, which were often undetectable in blood before treatment, expanded rapidly and then contracted, generally ahead of radiologic responses.

Mismatch repair deficiency was established in every enrolled patient by polymerase chain reaction or immunohistochemistry. A few patients who responded to pembrolizumab therapy underwent TCR sequencing. The phase II trial prospectively evaluated PD-1 blockade with pembrolizumab in advanced mismatch repair-deficient cancers, independent of tissue of origin. Peripheral blood T cell samples were serially collected before and at multiple times after PD-1 blockade was started. Blood sampling times were expressed in weeks after the first pembrolizumab dose. The library was made by the immunoSEQ multiplex PCR assay. TCRdb retrieved this table from immuneACCESS and kept in-frame rearrangements only. Not all clones are present; in checked studies, unresolved V genes account for under half, and no reason is known for the remainder. Across this sample there are about 100,000 clones, with approximately 83% seen only once. Clones ranked in the top ten supply around 6.5% of the sample.

Turning to this clone: This clone's antigen is unknown. No quality values exist for individual bases; no much larger clone is one base distant.

This sequence originates from an adult with mismatch repair-deficient cancer. The sample was peripheral blood, taken less than 37 weeks after starting pembrolizumab.

The DNA sequence follows: TGTGCCAGCAGCTTATTCGGGCAGAGCACTGAAGCTTTCTTT. It specifies CASSLFGQSTEAFF. The rearrangement joined TRBV7-3 to TRBJ1-1; no D segment can be confidently identified. Including the terminal cysteine and phenylalanine, the CDR3 comprises 14 residues. The sequence is cut down to CDR3 DNA, 42 bases in frame from base 1. The V and J ends are trimmed by 2 bases and 4 bases, leaving 11 bases between them. The germline V gene sets CDR1 to SGHTA and CDR2 to FQGTGA.